This T cell receptor beta chain was documented in a study of blood T cells in healthy people across ages. Study observations and caveats: Roughly linearly, TCR beta diversity per million T cells fell as age increased. Unknown donor CMV status possibly confounded expanded clonotype changes.

Primed by a sample-barcoded 5' primer and a J-beta primer mix, a second PCR proceeded for about 6 to 11 cycles. TCRdb fed the 5' RACE reads into MiXCR, producing one record per CDR3 protein. The table includes more than 500,000 distinct CDR3 sequences, roughly a quarter detected once. This clonotype turned up a few times. Its target is unknown. With 5 bases removed from V and 7 bases from J, the gap between germline ends came to 24 bases. CDR1 and CDR2 (germline): SGHAT, FQNNGV. The CDR3 is made up of 17 amino acids. These records were also assigned to another study, of T cells of mothers and their children.

This clonotype was obtained from a boy younger than 10 in good health. This chain connects TRBV11-2 to TRBJ1-3; D might be TRBD1 (5 bases). The specimen was blood. The CDR3 is CASSRLRGAREGNTIYF. DNA for the CDR3: TGTGCCAGCAGCAGACTCCGCGGGGCTCGCGAGGGGAACACCATATATTTT.